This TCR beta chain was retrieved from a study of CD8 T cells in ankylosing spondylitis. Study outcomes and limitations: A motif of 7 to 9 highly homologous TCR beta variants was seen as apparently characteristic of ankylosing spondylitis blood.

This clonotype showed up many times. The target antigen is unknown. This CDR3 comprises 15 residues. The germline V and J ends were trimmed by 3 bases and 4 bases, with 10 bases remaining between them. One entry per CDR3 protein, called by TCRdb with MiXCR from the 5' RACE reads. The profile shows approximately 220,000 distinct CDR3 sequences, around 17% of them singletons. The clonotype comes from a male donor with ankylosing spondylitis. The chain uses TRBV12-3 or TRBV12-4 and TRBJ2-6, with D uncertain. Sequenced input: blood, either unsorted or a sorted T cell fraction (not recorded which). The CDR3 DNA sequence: TGTGCCAGCAGTTTCTGGGGTCCGGGGGCCAACGTCCTGACTTTC. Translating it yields CASSFWGPGANVLTF.